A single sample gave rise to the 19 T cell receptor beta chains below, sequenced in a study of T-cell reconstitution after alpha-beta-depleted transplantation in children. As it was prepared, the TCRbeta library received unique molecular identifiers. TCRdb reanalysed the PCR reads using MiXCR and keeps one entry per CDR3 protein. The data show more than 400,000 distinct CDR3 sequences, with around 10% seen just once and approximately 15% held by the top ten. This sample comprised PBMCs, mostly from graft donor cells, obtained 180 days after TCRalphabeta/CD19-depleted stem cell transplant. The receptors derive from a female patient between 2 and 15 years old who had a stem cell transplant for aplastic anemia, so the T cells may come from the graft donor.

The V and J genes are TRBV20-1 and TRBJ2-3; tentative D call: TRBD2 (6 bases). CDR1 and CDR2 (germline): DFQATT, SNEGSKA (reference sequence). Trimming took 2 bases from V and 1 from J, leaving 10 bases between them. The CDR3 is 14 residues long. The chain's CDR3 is CSARSSGRTDTQYF. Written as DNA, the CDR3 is TGCAGTGCTAGATCGAGCGGGCGCACAGATACGCAGTATTTT.

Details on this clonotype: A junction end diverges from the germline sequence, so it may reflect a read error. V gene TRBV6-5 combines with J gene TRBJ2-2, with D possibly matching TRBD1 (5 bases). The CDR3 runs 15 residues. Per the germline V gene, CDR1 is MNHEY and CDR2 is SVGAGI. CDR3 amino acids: CASSDSGWYTGELFF. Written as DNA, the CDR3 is TGTGCCAGCAGTGACTCAGGGTGGTACACCGGGGAGCTGTTTTTT.

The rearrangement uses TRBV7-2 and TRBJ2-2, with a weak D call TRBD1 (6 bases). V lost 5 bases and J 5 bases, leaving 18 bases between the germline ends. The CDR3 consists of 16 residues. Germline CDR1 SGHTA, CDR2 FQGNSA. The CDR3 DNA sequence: TGTGCCAGCAGCCCTCTCGGACAGATAGCAACCGGGGAGCTGTTTTTT. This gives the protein CASSPLGQIATGELFF.

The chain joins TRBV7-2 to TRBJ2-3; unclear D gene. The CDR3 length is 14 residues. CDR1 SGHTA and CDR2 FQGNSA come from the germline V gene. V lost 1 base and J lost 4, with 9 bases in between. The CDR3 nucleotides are TGTGCCAGCAGCTTAGGTATCTCCGCAGATACGCAGTATTTT. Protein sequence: CASSLGISADTQYF.

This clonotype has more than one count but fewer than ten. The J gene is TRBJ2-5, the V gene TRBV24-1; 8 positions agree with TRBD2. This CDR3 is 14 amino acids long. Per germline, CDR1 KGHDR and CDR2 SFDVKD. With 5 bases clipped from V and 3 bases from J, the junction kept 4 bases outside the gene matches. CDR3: CATSGSLAEETQYF. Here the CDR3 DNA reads TGTGCCACCAGTGGGTCACTAGCGGAAGAGACCCAGTACTTC.

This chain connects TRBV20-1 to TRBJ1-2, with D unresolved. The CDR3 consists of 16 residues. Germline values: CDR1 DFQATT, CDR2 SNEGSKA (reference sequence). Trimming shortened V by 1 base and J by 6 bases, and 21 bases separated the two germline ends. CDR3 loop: CSARAWNRLRRDGYTF. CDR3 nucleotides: TGCAGTGCTAGAGCTTGGAACCGACTCCGAAGGGATGGCTACACCTTC.

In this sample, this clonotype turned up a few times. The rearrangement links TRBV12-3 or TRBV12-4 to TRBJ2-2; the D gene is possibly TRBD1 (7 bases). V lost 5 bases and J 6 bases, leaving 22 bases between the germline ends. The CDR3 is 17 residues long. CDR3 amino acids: CASSTRPGQGGSGELFF. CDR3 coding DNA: TGTGCCAGCAGTACAAGGCCGGGGCAGGGGGGCTCCGGGGAGCTGTTTTTT.

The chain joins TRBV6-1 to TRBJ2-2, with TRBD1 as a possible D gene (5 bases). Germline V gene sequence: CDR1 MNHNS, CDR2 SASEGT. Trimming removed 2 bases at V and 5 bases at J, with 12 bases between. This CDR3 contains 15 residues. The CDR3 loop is CASSEQGQGTGELFF. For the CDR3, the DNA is TGTGCCAGCAGTGAACAGGGTCAGGGAACCGGGGAGCTGTTTTTT.

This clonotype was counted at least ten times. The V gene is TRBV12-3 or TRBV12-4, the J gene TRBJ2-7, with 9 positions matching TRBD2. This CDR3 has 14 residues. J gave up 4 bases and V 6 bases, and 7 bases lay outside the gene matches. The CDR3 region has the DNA TGTGCCAGCAGCGGTTCGCTAGCGGGATACGAGCAGTACTTC. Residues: CASSGSLAGYEQYF.

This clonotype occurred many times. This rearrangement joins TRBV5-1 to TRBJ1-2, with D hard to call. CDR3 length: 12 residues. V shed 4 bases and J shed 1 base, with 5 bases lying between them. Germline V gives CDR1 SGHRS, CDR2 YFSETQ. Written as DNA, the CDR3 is TGCGCCAGCAGCGCCGATAACTATGGCTACACCTTC. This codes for CASSADNYGYTF. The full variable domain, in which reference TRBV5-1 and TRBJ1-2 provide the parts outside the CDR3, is KAGVTQTPRYLIKTRGQQVTLSCSPISGHRSVSWYQQTPGQGLQFLFEYFSETQRNKGNFPGRFSGRQFSNSRSEMNVSTLELGDSALYLCASSADNYGYTFGSGTRLTVV.

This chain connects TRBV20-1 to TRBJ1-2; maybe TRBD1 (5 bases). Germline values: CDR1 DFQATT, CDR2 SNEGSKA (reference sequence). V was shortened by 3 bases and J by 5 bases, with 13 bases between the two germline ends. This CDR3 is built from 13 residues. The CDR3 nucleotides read TGCAGTGCTAGTGTGAAGGGGAAATATGGCTACACCTTC. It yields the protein CSASVKGKYGYTF.

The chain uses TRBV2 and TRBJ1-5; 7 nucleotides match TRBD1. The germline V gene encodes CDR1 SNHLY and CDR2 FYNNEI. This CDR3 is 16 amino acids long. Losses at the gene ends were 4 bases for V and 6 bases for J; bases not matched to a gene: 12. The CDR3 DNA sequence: TGTGCCAGCAGTGGACAGGGAAAGGGGCGAAGTCAGCCCCAGCATTTT. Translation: CASSGQGKGRSQPQHF.

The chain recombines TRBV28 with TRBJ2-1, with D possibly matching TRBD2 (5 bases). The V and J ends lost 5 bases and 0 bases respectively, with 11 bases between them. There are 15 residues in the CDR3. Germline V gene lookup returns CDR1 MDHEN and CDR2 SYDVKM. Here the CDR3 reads CASSGTRTSYNEQFF. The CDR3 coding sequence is TGTGCCAGCAGTGGTACTAGGACCTCCTACAATGAGCAGTTCTTC.

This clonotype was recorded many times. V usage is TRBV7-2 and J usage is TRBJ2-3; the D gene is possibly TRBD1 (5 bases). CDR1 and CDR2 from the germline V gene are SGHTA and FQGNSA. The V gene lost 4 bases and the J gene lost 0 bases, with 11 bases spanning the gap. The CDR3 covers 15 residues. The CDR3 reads CASSSTASSTDTQYF. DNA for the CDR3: TGTGCCAGCAGCTCGACAGCATCTAGCACAGATACGCAGTATTTT.

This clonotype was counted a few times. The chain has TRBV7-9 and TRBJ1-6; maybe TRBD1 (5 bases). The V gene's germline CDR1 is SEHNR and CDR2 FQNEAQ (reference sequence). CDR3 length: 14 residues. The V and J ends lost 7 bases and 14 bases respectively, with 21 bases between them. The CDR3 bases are TGTGCCAGCAACGACCCCGGGGCAGTCCCAACCCTCCACTTT. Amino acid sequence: CASNDPGAVPTLHF.

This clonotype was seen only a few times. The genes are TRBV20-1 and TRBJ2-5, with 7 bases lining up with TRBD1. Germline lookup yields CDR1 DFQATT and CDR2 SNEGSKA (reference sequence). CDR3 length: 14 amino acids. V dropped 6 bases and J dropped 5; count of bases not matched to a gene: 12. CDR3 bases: TGCAGTGCCGTCGTTGACAGGGTGGGCGAGACCCAGTACTTC. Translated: CSAVVDRVGETQYF.

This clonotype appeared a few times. CDR3 DNA sequence: TGCGCCAGCAGCCCAGAGGCGGGCACAGATACGCAGTATTTT. It is translated as CASSPEAGTDTQYF. The chain links TRBV4-3 to TRBJ2-3; unclear D gene. This CDR3 spans 14 amino acids. Looked up from germline, CDR1 is LGHNA and CDR2 is YSLEER. The V end was cut by 4 bases, the J end by 1 base, with 9 bases between.

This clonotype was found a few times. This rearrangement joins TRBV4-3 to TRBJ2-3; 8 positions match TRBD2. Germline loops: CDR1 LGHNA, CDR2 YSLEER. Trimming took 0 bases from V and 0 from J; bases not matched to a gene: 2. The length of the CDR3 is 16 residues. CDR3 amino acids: CASSQEPSGSTDTQYF. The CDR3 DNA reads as TGCGCCAGCAGCCAAGAGCCTAGCGGGAGCACAGATACGCAGTATTTT.

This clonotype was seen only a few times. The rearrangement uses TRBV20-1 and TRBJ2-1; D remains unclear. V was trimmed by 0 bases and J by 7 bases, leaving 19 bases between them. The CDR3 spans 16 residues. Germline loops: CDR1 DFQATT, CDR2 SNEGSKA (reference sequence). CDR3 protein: CSARDGKARSRNEQFF. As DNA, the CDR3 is TGCAGTGCTAGAGATGGAAAGGCCCGTAGCAGAAATGAGCAGTTCTTC.